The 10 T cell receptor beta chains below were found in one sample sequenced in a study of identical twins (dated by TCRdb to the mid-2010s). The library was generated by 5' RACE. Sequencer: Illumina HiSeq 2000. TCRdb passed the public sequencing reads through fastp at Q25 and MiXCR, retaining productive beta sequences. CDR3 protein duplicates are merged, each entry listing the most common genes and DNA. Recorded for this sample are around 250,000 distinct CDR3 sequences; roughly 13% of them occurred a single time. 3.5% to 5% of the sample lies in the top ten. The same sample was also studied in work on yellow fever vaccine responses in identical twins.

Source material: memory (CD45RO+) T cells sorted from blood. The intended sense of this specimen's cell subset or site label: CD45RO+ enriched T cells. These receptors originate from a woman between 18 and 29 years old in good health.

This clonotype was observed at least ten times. The CDR3 sequence is CSARELGLDKNIQYF. The DNA for the CDR3 is TGCAGTGCTAGAGAGTTGGGACTAGACAAAAACATTCAGTACTTC. The chain is built from TRBV20-1 and TRBJ2-4; 8 nucleotides line up with TRBD2. The V gene's germline CDR1 is DFQATT and CDR2 SNEGSKA (reference sequence). V was pared by 0 bases and J by 3 bases, with 4 bases of the junction left unmatched. The length of the CDR3 is 15 residues.

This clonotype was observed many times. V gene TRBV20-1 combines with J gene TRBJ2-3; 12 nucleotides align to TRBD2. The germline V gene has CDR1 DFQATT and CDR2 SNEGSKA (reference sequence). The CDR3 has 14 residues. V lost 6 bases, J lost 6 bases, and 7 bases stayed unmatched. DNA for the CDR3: TGCAGTGCAAGACTAGCGGGAGTAGGGGATACGCAGTATTTT. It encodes CSARLAGVGDTQYF.

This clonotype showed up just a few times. The CDR3 spells CASSLALLTRAGEQFF. The CDR3 nucleotides are TGTGCCAGCAGCTTGGCCCTACTGACAAGAGCGGGTGAGCAGTTCTTC. The V call is TRBV5-5, the J call TRBJ2-1; D is perhaps TRBD2 (6 bases). Germline values: CDR1 SGHKS, CDR2 YYEKEE (reference sequence). V shed 0 bases and J shed 9 bases, with 19 bases lying between them. The CDR3 covers 16 residues. Full variable domain (missing parts from reference TRBV5-5 and TRBJ2-1): DAGVTQSPTHLIKTRGQQVTLRCSPISGHKSVSWYQQVLGQGPQFIFQYYEKEERGRGNFPDRFSARQFPNYSSELNVNALLLGDSALYLCASSLALLTRAGEQFFGPGTRLTVL.

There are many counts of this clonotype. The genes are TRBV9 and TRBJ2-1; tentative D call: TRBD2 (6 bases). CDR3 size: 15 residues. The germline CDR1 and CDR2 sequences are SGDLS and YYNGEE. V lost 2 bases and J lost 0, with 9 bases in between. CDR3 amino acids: CASSVRDFSYNEQFF. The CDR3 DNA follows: TGTGCCAGCAGCGTCAGGGACTTCTCCTACAATGAGCAGTTCTTC.

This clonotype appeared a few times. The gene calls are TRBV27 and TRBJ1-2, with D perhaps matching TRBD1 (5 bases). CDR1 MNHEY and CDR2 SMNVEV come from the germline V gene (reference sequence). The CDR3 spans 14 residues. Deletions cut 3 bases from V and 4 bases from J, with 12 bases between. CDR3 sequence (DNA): TGTGCCAGCAGTTTTGTGGGGGGACTCTATGGCTACACCTTC. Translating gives CASSFVGGLYGYTF.

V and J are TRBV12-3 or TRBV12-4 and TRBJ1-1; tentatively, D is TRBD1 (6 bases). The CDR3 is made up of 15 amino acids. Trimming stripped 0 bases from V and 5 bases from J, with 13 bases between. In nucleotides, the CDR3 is TGTGCCAGCAGTTTAGCGCGGACAGCGGGGACTGAAGCTTTCTTT. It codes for CASSLARTAGTEAFF.

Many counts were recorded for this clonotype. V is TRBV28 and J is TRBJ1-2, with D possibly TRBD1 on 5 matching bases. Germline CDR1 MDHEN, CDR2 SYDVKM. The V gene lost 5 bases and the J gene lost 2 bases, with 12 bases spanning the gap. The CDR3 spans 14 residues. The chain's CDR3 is CASSPWGQNYGYTF. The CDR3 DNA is TGTGCCAGCAGTCCGTGGGGCCAGAACTATGGCTACACCTTC.

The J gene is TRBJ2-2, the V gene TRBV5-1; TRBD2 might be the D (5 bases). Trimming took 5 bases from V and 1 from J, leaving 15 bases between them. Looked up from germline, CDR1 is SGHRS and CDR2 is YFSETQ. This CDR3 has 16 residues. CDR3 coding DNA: TGCGCCAGCAGGAGCAGAGGGCACGGGAACACCGGGGAGCTGTTTTTT. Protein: CASRSRGHGNTGELFF.

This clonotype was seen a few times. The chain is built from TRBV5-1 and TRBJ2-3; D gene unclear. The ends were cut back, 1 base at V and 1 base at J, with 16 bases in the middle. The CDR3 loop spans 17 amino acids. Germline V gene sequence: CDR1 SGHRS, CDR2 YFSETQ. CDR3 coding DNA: TGCGCCAGCAGCTTGAACGCTATCCAACTTGGCACAGATACGCAGTATTTT. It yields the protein CASSLNAIQLGTDTQYF.

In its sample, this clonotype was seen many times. Here the CDR3 DNA reads TGTGCCAGCAGTTTATCGGCGGGCTATGGCTACACCTTC. It specifies CASSLSAGYGYTF. The chain recombines TRBV27 with TRBJ1-2; no clear D gene. Between the trimmed V and J ends, which lost 0 bases and 4 bases, there was a span of 6 bases. Germline values: CDR1 MNHEY, CDR2 SMNVEV (reference sequence). The CDR3 is made up of 13 amino acids.